These T cell receptor beta chains were read from a single sample in a study of blood T cells in healthy people across ages. Using its own MiXCR run on the 5' RACE reads, TCRdb lists one record per CDR3 protein. The sample contains about 1.7 million distinct CDR3 sequences, 28% of which appear only once. Sequences were obtained from blood. All receptors come from a woman in her 30s in good health. CDR3s include the opening cysteine and the closing phenylalanine or tryptophan. The D gene is left open where the match is weak. Only part of the rows carry a size: once, few, many, or a class if the clone is expanded.

cdr3_aa: CASSTGSGNQPQHF; cdr3_nt: TGTGCCAGTTCGACAGGGAGTGGCAATCAGCCCCAGCATTTT; d_call: TRBD1; cdr3_length: 14; j_call: TRBJ1-5; clone_size: few; v_call: TRBV27
cdr3_aa: CASSVVPGEEQYF; cdr3_nt: TGTGCCAGCAGCGTAGTCCCCGGGGAGGAGCAGTACTTC; d_call: NA; cdr3_length: 13; j_call: TRBJ2-5; clone_size: NA; v_call: TRBV9
cdr3_aa: CASSEVAGSSKYF; cdr3_nt: TGTGCCAGCAGTGAGGTGGCAGGGAGCTCGAAGTACTTC; d_call: NA; cdr3_length: 13; j_call: TRBJ2-4; clone_size: NA; v_call: TRBV6-6
cdr3_aa: CASSDGTGGVDTQYF; cdr3_nt: TGCGCCAGCAGTGATGGGACAGGGGGCGTCGATACGCAGTATTTT; d_call: TRBD1; cdr3_length: 15; j_call: TRBJ2-3; clone_size: few; v_call: TRBV10-2
cdr3_aa: CASSIQGPYSGANVLTF; cdr3_nt: TGTGCCAGCAGCATACAGGGCCCCTACTCTGGGGCCAACGTCCTGACTTTC; d_call: NA; cdr3_length: 17; j_call: TRBJ2-6; clone_size: NA; v_call: TRBV5-6
cdr3_aa: CSVEAGVEQYF; cdr3_nt: TGCAGCGTTGAAGCGGGAGTCGAGCAGTACTTC; d_call: NA; cdr3_length: 11; j_call: TRBJ2-7; clone_size: few; v_call: TRBV29-1
cdr3_aa: CASSNIRTDTQYF; cdr3_nt: TGTGCCAGCAGTAACATACGCACAGATACGCAGTATTTT; d_call: NA; cdr3_length: 13; j_call: TRBJ2-3; clone_size: many; v_call: TRBV12-3/TRBV12-4
cdr3_aa: CASSQAQGNQPQHF; cdr3_nt: TGTGCCAGCAGCCAAGCGCAAGGCAATCAGCCCCAGCATTTT; d_call: NA; cdr3_length: 14; j_call: TRBJ1-5; clone_size: few; v_call: TRBV3-1
cdr3_aa: CASSEYSGRAGADKNIQYF; cdr3_nt: TGTGCCAGCAGTGAATATTCCGGCAGGGCGGGTGCAGACAAAAACATTCAGTACTTC; d_call: NA; cdr3_length: 19; j_call: TRBJ2-4; clone_size: many; v_call: TRBV25-1
cdr3_aa: CASSLGGYAQYF; cdr3_nt: TGTGCCAGCAGTCTAGGGGGGTACGCGCAGTACTTC; d_call: NA; cdr3_length: 12; j_call: TRBJ2-7; clone_size: NA; v_call: TRBV12-3/TRBV12-4
cdr3_aa: CASRGSGGAYNEQYF; cdr3_nt: TGTGCCAGCAGGGGGAGCGGGGGGGCTTACAATGAGCAGTACTTC; d_call: TRBD2; cdr3_length: 15; j_call: TRBJ2-7; clone_size: few; v_call: TRBV2
cdr3_aa: CASSLVGLAEQYF; cdr3_nt: TGTGCCAGCAGCTTAGTGGGACTAGCCGAGCAGTACTTC; d_call: TRBD2; cdr3_length: 13; j_call: TRBJ2-7; clone_size: few; v_call: TRBV7-2
cdr3_aa: CSVEWGLRTGELFF; cdr3_nt: TGCAGCGTTGAGTGGGGCCTACGGACGGGGGAGCTGTTTTTT; d_call: NA; cdr3_length: 14; j_call: TRBJ2-2; clone_size: NA; v_call: TRBV29-1
cdr3_aa: CSGWTSGGPYEQYF; cdr3_nt: TGCAGTGGGTGGACTAGCGGGGGCCCTTACGAGCAGTACTTC; d_call: TRBD2; cdr3_length: 14; j_call: TRBJ2-7; clone_size: NA; v_call: TRBV20-1
cdr3_aa: CATSDLDLGEILFF; cdr3_nt: TGTGCCACCAGTGATTTGGATCTGGGTGAGATATTGTTCTTC; d_call: NA; cdr3_length: 14; j_call: TRBJ2-1; clone_size: few; v_call: TRBV24-1
cdr3_aa: CASSLETSGPGTQYF; cdr3_nt: TGCGCCAGCAGCTTGGAGACTAGCGGCCCTGGTACGCAGTATTTT; d_call: TRBD2; cdr3_length: 15; j_call: TRBJ2-3; clone_size: few; v_call: TRBV5-1
cdr3_aa: CASSLPGQGGEKLFF; cdr3_nt: TGTGCCAGCAGCCTACCGGGACAGGGGGGTGAAAAACTGTTTTTT; d_call: TRBD1; cdr3_length: 15; j_call: TRBJ1-4; clone_size: few; v_call: TRBV7-2
cdr3_aa: CASRSDPRGLSFYTF; cdr3_nt: TGTGCCAGCAGGTCCGACCCGAGGGGGCTATCGTTCTACACCTTC; d_call: TRBD1; cdr3_length: 15; j_call: TRBJ1-2; clone_size: many; v_call: TRBV5-5
cdr3_aa: CSAPVGKRAGVQETQYF; cdr3_nt: TGCAGTGCCCCAGTCGGGAAACGAGCGGGAGTACAAGAGACCCAGTACTTC; d_call: TRBD2; cdr3_length: 17; j_call: TRBJ2-5; clone_size: NA; v_call: TRBV20-1
cdr3_aa: CTSSQAWRSTDTQYF; cdr3_nt: TGTACCAGCAGCCAAGCCTGGCGGAGCACAGATACGCAGTATTTT; d_call: NA; cdr3_length: 15; j_call: TRBJ2-3; clone_size: NA; v_call: TRBV14
cdr3_aa: CASTLGRNIQYF; cdr3_nt: TGTGCCAGCACCCTAGGGAGGAACATTCAGTACTTC; d_call: NA; cdr3_length: 12; j_call: TRBJ2-4; clone_size: many; v_call: TRBV12-3/TRBV12-4
cdr3_aa: CASSPREGLAGGTWHEQYF; cdr3_nt: TGTGCCAGCAGCCCCAGGGAGGGACTAGCGGGAGGCACATGGCACGAGCAGTACTTC; d_call: TRBD2; cdr3_length: 19; j_call: TRBJ2-7; clone_size: few; v_call: TRBV12-3/TRBV12-4
cdr3_aa: CAWSGLTPNEKLFF; cdr3_nt: TGTGCCTGGAGTGGACTGACCCCTAATGAAAAACTGTTTTTT; d_call: NA; cdr3_length: 14; j_call: TRBJ1-4; clone_size: NA; v_call: TRBV30
cdr3_aa: CATSDGPNNEQFF; cdr3_nt: TGTGCCACCAGCGACGGGCCAAACAATGAGCAGTTCTTC; d_call: NA; cdr3_length: 13; j_call: TRBJ2-1; clone_size: NA; v_call: TRBV15
cdr3_aa: CSAREWTNSYEQYF; cdr3_nt: TGCAGTGCTAGAGAGTGGACTAACTCCTACGAGCAGTACTTC; d_call: NA; cdr3_length: 14; j_call: TRBJ2-7; clone_size: many; v_call: TRBV20-1
cdr3_aa: CASAGLAGNEQFF; cdr3_nt: TGTGCCAGTGCGGGACTAGCGGGCAATGAGCAGTTCTTC; d_call: TRBD2; cdr3_length: 13; j_call: TRBJ2-1; clone_size: many; v_call: TRBV9
cdr3_aa: CASSYGGRGNQPQHF; cdr3_nt: TGTGCCAGCAGTTACGGGGGGCGCGGCAATCAGCCCCAGCATTTT; d_call: NA; cdr3_length: 15; j_call: TRBJ1-5; clone_size: NA; v_call: TRBV6-2/TRBV6-3
cdr3_aa: CASSQELYTEAFF; cdr3_nt: TGCGCCAGCAGCCAAGAACTCTACACTGAAGCTTTCTTT; d_call: NA; cdr3_length: 13; j_call: TRBJ1-1; clone_size: NA; v_call: TRBV4-3
cdr3_aa: CASSFPPGPPMEQYF; cdr3_nt: TGTGCCAGCAGCTTTCCCCCGGGACCCCCTATGGAGCAGTACTTC; d_call: NA; cdr3_length: 15; j_call: TRBJ2-7; clone_size: few; v_call: TRBV5-5
cdr3_aa: CASSLGTSGRARNNEQFF; cdr3_nt: TGTGCCAGCAGCTTAGGGACTAGCGGGAGGGCCCGCAACAATGAGCAGTTCTTC; d_call: TRBD2; cdr3_length: 18; j_call: TRBJ2-1; clone_size: few; v_call: TRBV7-2
cdr3_aa: CSSGGASTDTQYF; cdr3_nt: TGCAGCTCCGGGGGGGCCTCGACAGATACGCAGTATTTT; d_call: TRBD2; cdr3_length: 13; j_call: TRBJ2-3; clone_size: NA; v_call: TRBV20-1
cdr3_aa: CASSLPGQGISGELFF; cdr3_nt: TGTGCCAGCAGCCTACCGGGACAGGGGATTTCCGGGGAGCTGTTTTTT; d_call: TRBD1; cdr3_length: 16; j_call: TRBJ2-2; clone_size: few; v_call: TRBV4-2
cdr3_aa: CASSVGDQPAYEQYF; cdr3_nt: TGTGCCAGCAGCGTAGGTGACCAACCTGCCTACGAGCAGTACTTC; d_call: NA; cdr3_length: 15; j_call: TRBJ2-7; clone_size: few; v_call: TRBV9
cdr3_aa: CAIRGGTAEKLFF; cdr3_nt: TGTGCCATCAGGGGGGGGACAGCTGAAAAACTGTTTTTT; d_call: TRBD1; cdr3_length: 13; j_call: TRBJ1-4; clone_size: NA; v_call: TRBV10-3
cdr3_aa: CAISNGDRAPEETQYF; cdr3_nt: TGTGCCATCAGTAATGGGGACAGGGCCCCTGAAGAGACCCAGTACTTC; d_call: TRBD1; cdr3_length: 16; j_call: TRBJ2-5; clone_size: NA; v_call: TRBV10-3
cdr3_aa: CASSLVSEDTGELFF; cdr3_nt: TGTGCCAGCAGCTTAGTATCGGAAGACACCGGGGAGCTGTTTTTT; d_call: NA; cdr3_length: 15; j_call: TRBJ2-2; clone_size: NA; v_call: TRBV7-9
cdr3_aa: CASSYSPGQGFAFF; cdr3_nt: TGTGCCAGCAGTTACTCGCCGGGACAGGGATTTGCTTTCTTT; d_call: TRBD1; cdr3_length: 14; j_call: TRBJ1-1; clone_size: few; v_call: TRBV6-5
cdr3_aa: CASSPGPDATQQFF; cdr3_nt: TGCGCCAGCAGCCCCGGGCCAGACGCAACCCAACAGTTCTTC; d_call: NA; cdr3_length: 14; j_call: TRBJ2-1; clone_size: few; v_call: TRBV5-1
cdr3_aa: CASRYRGDTQYF; cdr3_nt: TGTGCCAGCAGGTATAGGGGAGATACGCAGTATTTT; d_call: NA; cdr3_length: 12; j_call: TRBJ2-3; clone_size: few; v_call: TRBV2
cdr3_aa: CASNEGWDEQFF; cdr3_nt: TGTGCCAGCAATGAGGGGTGGGATGAGCAGTTCTTC; d_call: NA; cdr3_length: 12; j_call: TRBJ2-1; clone_size: NA; v_call: TRBV2
cdr3_aa: CASSATGLPIETQYF; cdr3_nt: TGTGCCAGCAGTGCAACGGGACTACCTATAGAGACCCAGTACTTC; d_call: TRBD2; cdr3_length: 15; j_call: TRBJ2-5; clone_size: few; v_call: TRBV2
cdr3_aa: CSASRDRGLVNQPQHF; cdr3_nt: TGCAGTGCTAGCCGGGACAGGGGGCTGGTAAATCAGCCCCAGCATTTT; d_call: TRBD1; cdr3_length: 16; j_call: TRBJ1-5; clone_size: NA; v_call: TRBV20-1
cdr3_aa: CASREDGRIEKLFF; cdr3_nt: TGTGCCAGCAGGGAGGACGGCCGAATAGAAAAACTGTTTTTT; d_call: NA; cdr3_length: 14; j_call: TRBJ1-4; clone_size: once; v_call: TRBV2
cdr3_aa: CASSPAGQGGDTQYF; cdr3_nt: TGTGCCAGCAGTCCGGCGGGGCAGGGTGGAGATACGCAGTATTTT; d_call: NA; cdr3_length: 15; j_call: TRBJ2-3; clone_size: NA; v_call: TRBV27
cdr3_aa: CSGAGATYEQYF; cdr3_nt: TGCAGTGGGGCAGGGGCAACCTACGAGCAGTACTTC; d_call: NA; cdr3_length: 12; j_call: TRBJ2-7; clone_size: NA; v_call: TRBV20-1
cdr3_aa: CASSPTSGGGADTQYF; cdr3_nt: TGTGCCAGCAGTCCTACGAGCGGGGGAGGGGCAGATACGCAGTATTTT; d_call: TRBD2; cdr3_length: 16; j_call: TRBJ2-3; clone_size: once; v_call: TRBV6-4
cdr3_aa: CASSQYQTYEQYF; cdr3_nt: TGTGCCAGCAGCCAATATCAGACCTACGAGCAGTACTTC; d_call: NA; cdr3_length: 13; j_call: TRBJ2-7; clone_size: few; v_call: TRBV3-1
cdr3_aa: CASSGTSGIPEQYF; cdr3_nt: TGTGCCAGCAGCGGGACTAGCGGGATCCCCGAGCAGTACTTC; d_call: TRBD2; cdr3_length: 14; j_call: TRBJ2-7; clone_size: few; v_call: TRBV11-2
cdr3_aa: CASSVPGLPGELFF; cdr3_nt: TGTGCCAGCAGTGTGCCGGGGCTCCCCGGGGAGCTGTTTTTT; d_call: NA; cdr3_length: 14; j_call: TRBJ2-2; clone_size: NA; v_call: TRBV2
cdr3_aa: CASSLGSVSNQPQHF; cdr3_nt: TGTGCCAGCAGTTTAGGTTCGGTGAGCAATCAGCCCCAGCATTTT; d_call: NA; cdr3_length: 15; j_call: TRBJ1-5; clone_size: NA; v_call: TRBV12-3/TRBV12-4
cdr3_aa: CASSPPSYQPQHF; cdr3_nt: TGTGCCAGCAGTCCGCCGTCTTATCAGCCCCAGCATTTT; d_call: NA; cdr3_length: 13; j_call: TRBJ1-5; clone_size: NA; v_call: TRBV28
cdr3_aa: CASRHTGNTEAFF; cdr3_nt: TGCGCCAGCAGACACACAGGGAACACTGAAGCTTTCTTT; d_call: NA; cdr3_length: 13; j_call: TRBJ1-1; clone_size: many; v_call: TRBV4-1